This T cell receptor (beta chain) was sequenced for a study of naive and memory T cell subsets. Two oligonucleotides, mixed equimolar, formed the beta constant-region primer covering TRBC1 and TRBC2. Ligation attached a single-stranded oligonucleotide with a 12-nucleotide UMI and the SP2 primer to the cDNA 3' end. The ligated cDNA underwent four PCR rounds using SP2 and nested alpha and beta constant-region primers. TCRdb analysed the UMI-ligation and nested PCR reads with MiXCR anew, one entry per CDR3 protein. The repertoire holds about 85,000 distinct CDR3 sequences, with around 13% as singletons. Study-wide points: Activation and differentiation may alter RNA-based TCR counts.

CDR3 length: 15 amino acids. CDR1 is SGHAT and CDR2 is FQNNGV in the germline V gene. J gave up 0 bases and V 5 bases, and 7 bases lay outside the gene matches. Concerning this clonotype: Its target is unknown.

Alpha and beta libraries were amplified separately from the second PCR onward. Sequenced: central memory CD4+ T cells from blood. This clonotype was sampled from a human donor in good health. The rearrangement uses TRBV11-2 and TRBJ2-7; 7 bases match TRBD1. CDR3 sequence reads: CASSPGQASSYEQYF. CDR3 nucleotide sequence: TGTGCCAGCAGCCCAGGACAGGCTTCCTCCTACGAGCAGTACTTC.